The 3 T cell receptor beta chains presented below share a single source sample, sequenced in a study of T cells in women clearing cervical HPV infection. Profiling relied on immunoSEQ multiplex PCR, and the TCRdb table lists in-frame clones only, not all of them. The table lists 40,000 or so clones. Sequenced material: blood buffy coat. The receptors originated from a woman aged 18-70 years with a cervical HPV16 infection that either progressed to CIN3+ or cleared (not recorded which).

CDR3: CASSLIAGGGDEQFF. CDR3 bases read: TGTGCCAGCAGCTTAATAGCGGGAGGGGGGGATGAG. The chain is built from TRBV7-3 and TRBJ2-1, with TRBD2 identical over 11 bases. The read halts 3 residues ahead of the CDR3 end, with the missing end drawn from the germline J gene. Unmatched junction bases numbered 4, after V lost 1 base and J lost 8 bases. The CDR3 covers 15 residues. Germline-derived CDR1 and CDR2 are SGHTA and FQGTGA.

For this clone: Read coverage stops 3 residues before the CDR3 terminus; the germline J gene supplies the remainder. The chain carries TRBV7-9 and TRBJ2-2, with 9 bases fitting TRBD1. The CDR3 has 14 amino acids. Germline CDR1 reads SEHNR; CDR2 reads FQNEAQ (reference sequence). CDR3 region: CASSPGTGNEKLFF. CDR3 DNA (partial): TGTGCCAGCAGCCCAGGGACAGGGAATGAAAAG. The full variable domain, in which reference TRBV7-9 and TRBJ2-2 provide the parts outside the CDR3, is DTGVSQNPRHKITKRGQNVTFRCDPISEHNRLYWYRQTLGQGPEFLTYFQNEAQLEKSRLLSDRFSAERPKGSFSTLEIQRTEQGDSAMYLCASSPGTGNEKLFFGEGSRLTVL.

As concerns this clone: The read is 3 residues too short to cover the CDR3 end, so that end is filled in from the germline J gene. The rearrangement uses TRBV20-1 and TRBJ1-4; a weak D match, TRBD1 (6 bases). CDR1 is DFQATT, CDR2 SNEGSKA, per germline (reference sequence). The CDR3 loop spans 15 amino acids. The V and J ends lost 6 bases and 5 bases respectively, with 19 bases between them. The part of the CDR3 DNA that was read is TGCAGTGCCAAGGAGGGCAGGGGCCTCAATGAAAAA. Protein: CSAKEGRGLNEK. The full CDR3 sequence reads CSAKEGRGLNEKLFF.